The 24 T cell receptor beta chains reported below all come from one sample, sequenced in a study of blood T cell repertoires in COVID-19 (dated by TCRdb to 2018 to 2021). Preparation of the library involved the immunoSEQ multiplex PCR assay. The table was pulled from immuneACCESS by TCRdb, which kept in-frame rearrangements only. Such tables lose some clones; where checked, under half of the loss comes from unresolved V genes, and the rest has no known cause. The sample data list 110,000 or so clones, and around 84% of these were observed just once. Together, the top ten hold about 12% of the sample. The material sequenced was peripheral blood. These receptors all stem from a human donor in a cohort sampled during active COVID-19.

V gene TRBV12-3 or TRBV12-4 combines with J gene TRBJ2-2; no reliable D call. There are 12 residues in the CDR3. V lost 3 bases and J lost 6, with 5 bases in between. For the CDR3, the DNA is TGTGCCAGCAGTTTCCTTGCCGGGGAGCTGTTTTTT. Amino acids: CASSFLAGELFF.

The genes are TRBV6-5 and TRBJ2-1; a weak D match, TRBD2 (5 bases). CDR3 size: 14 residues. The germline V gene encodes CDR1 MNHEY and CDR2 SVGAGI. The V gene lost 2 bases and the J gene lost 10 bases, with 15 bases spanning the gap. CDR3 sequence reads: CASSYLGPSGEQFF. CDR3 bases: TGTGCCAGCAGTTACCTGGGCCCCTCGGGGGAGCAGTTCTTC.

The CDR3 reads CASSGTSGMEQYF. The CDR3 nucleotides are TGTGCCAGCAGTGGGACTAGCGGGATGGAGCAGTACTTC. The chain couples TRBV2 to TRBJ2-7; TRBD2 matches at 12 bases. There are 13 residues in the CDR3. With 4 bases clipped from V and 7 bases from J, the junction kept 2 bases outside the gene matches. CDR1 and CDR2 from the germline V gene are SNHLY and FYNNEI.

This CDR3 is CAWSVWWTAFSYEQYF. CDR3 nucleotides: TGTGCCTGGAGTGTGTGGTGGACAGCCTTCTCCTACGAGCAGTACTTC. The V and J genes are TRBV30 and TRBJ2-7; a possible D gene is TRBD1 (6 bases). The ends were cut back, 0 bases at V and 0 bases at J, with 15 bases in the middle. There are 16 residues in the CDR3. Per the germline V gene, CDR1 is GTSNPN and CDR2 is SVGIG (reference sequence).

The chain has TRBV7-9 and TRBJ2-5; TRBD1 matches at 7 bases. CDR1 and CDR2 (germline): SEHNR, FQNEAQ (reference sequence). This CDR3 comprises 13 residues. J gave up 7 bases and V 2 bases, and 4 bases lay outside the gene matches. The CDR3 protein is CASSLYSGGTQYF. CDR3 bases: TGTGCCAGCAGCTTATATTCAGGGGGGACCCAGTACTTC.

The chain recombines TRBV4-1 with TRBJ2-7; 7 bases fit TRBD1. This CDR3 region has 15 residues. Germline V gene sequence: CDR1 MGHRA, CDR2 YSYEKL. The trim removed 3 bases at V and 2 bases at J, leaving 7 bases unmatched. Here the CDR3 DNA reads TGCGCCAGCAGCCACCGGACAGGTGTGACCTACGAGCAGTACTTC. Amino acid sequence: CASSHRTGVTYEQYF.

The gene calls are TRBV5-5 and TRBJ2-1, with a weak D call TRBD2 (5 bases). The CDR3 length is 14 residues. Trimming removed 1 base at V and 8 bases at J, with 13 bases between. Germline lookup yields CDR1 SGHKS and CDR2 YYEKEE (reference sequence). CDR3 in amino acids: CASSLILATDEQFF. The CDR3 DNA reads as TGTGCCAGCAGCTTGATCCTAGCTACGGATGAGCAGTTCTTC. Complete variable domain (other parts from reference TRBV5-5 and TRBJ2-1): DAGVTQSPTHLIKTRGQQVTLRCSPISGHKSVSWYQQVLGQGPQFIFQYYEKEERGRGNFPDRFSARQFPNYSSELNVNALLLGDSALYLCASSLILATDEQFFGPGTRLTVL.

This chain joins TRBV28 and TRBJ2-3; the D gene is possibly TRBD1 (7 bases). This CDR3 is 15 amino acids long. Trimming pared 6 bases from V and 3 bases from J, leaving 16 bases between. From germline, CDR1 is MDHEN and CDR2 SYDVKM. CDR3 amino acids: CASSPRRGDTDTQYF. The CDR3 coding sequence is TGTGCCAGCAGCCCCCGCAGGGGGGATACAGATACGCAGTATTTT.

V usage is TRBV11-3 and J usage is TRBJ2-3, with 9 bases fitting TRBD1. Looked up from germline, CDR1 is SGHNT and CDR2 is YENEEA. This CDR3 spans 14 amino acids. After removal of 8 bases from V and 0 bases from J, the junction contained 3 bases not matched to a gene. CDR3 region: CASRGTGSTDTQYF. The CDR3 bases are TGTGCCAGCCGTGGGACAGGGAGCACAGATACGCAGTATTTT.

The rearrangement links TRBV7-7 to TRBJ1-2, with TRBD1 identical over 9 bases. The J segment lost 4 bases and the V segment lost 0 bases, leaving 6 bases of the junction unmatched. The CDR3 is 16 amino acids. In germline, CDR1 is SSHAT, CDR2 FNYEAQ (reference sequence). CDR3 DNA: TGTGCCAGCAGCTTAGCTGCCGGACAGGGGAGCTATGGCTACACCTTC. Its translation is CASSLAAGQGSYGYTF.

The gene calls are TRBV6-5 and TRBJ1-5; 8 bases agree with TRBD1. The CDR3 length is 13 residues. J gave up 2 bases and V 6 bases, and 0 bases lay outside the gene matches. Germline V gene data show CDR1 as MNHEY and CDR2 as SVGAGI. CDR3 sequence: CASRTGGNQPQHF. In DNA, the CDR3 is TGTGCCAGCAGGACAGGGGGCAATCAGCCCCAGCATTTT.

The V gene is TRBV19, the J gene TRBJ1-5; 9 positions match TRBD1. After removal of 7 bases from V and 3 bases from J, the junction contained 16 bases not matched to a gene. This CDR3 contains 18 residues. The V gene's germline CDR1 is LNHDA and CDR2 SQIVND (reference sequence). The CDR3 reads CASNPGTGRPRANQPQHF. CDR3 coding DNA: TGTGCCAGTAATCCCGGGACAGGGAGGCCCCGGGCCAATCAGCCCCAGCATTTT.

This clone was seen more than once but under ten times. V usage is TRBV5-1 and J usage is TRBJ2-7; 8 nucleotides align to TRBD1. CDR3 length: 14 amino acids. Trimming removed 0 bases from V and 3 bases from J; junction bases left unmatched: 2. Germline V CDR1 and CDR2: SGHRS, YFSETQ. The CDR3 reads CASSLEGQGYEQYF. The CDR3 region has the DNA TGCGCCAGCAGCTTGGAAGGACAGGGCTACGAGCAGTACTTC.

The chain carries TRBV7-2 and TRBJ2-6; D might be TRBD1 (5 bases). Trimming removed 6 bases at V and 0 bases at J, with 9 bases between. The CDR3 totals 15 residues. The germline V gene has CDR1 SGHTA and CDR2 FQGNSA. The CDR3 bases are TGTGCCAGCAGTTTACAGGACTCTGGGGCCAACGTCCTGACTTTC. It codes for CASSLQDSGANVLTF.

The chain couples TRBV6-5 to TRBJ1-1; 7 bases line up with TRBD1. This CDR3 is 16 amino acids long. CDR1 is MNHEY, CDR2 SVGAGI, per germline. V lost 2 bases to trimming and J lost 7 bases; unmatched junction nucleotides: 13. The DNA of the CDR3 is TGTGCCAGCAGTTACCCAGCAACAGGGGATTCATTTGAAGCTTTCTTT. Translating it yields CASSYPATGDSFEAFF.

This chain joins TRBV7-9 and TRBJ1-2; the D gene is possibly TRBD1 (5 bases). V was clipped by 3 bases and J by 4 bases, with 6 bases between them. CDR1 is SEHNR and CDR2 is FQNEAQ in the germline V gene (reference sequence). The CDR3 sequence is 12 residues long. CDR3 nucleotide sequence: TGTGCCAGCAGCTTTGACAGCTATGGCTACACCTTC. This encodes CASSFDSYGYTF.

The J gene is TRBJ2-5, the V gene TRBV3-1 (or the pseudogene TRBV3-2), with D tentatively TRBD1 (6 bases). This CDR3 spans 15 amino acids. CDR1 LGHDT and CDR2 YNNKEL come from the germline V gene (reference sequence). V was cut by 4 bases and J by 2 bases, with 14 bases left in between. The CDR3 region is CASSPSGTKQETQYF. The DNA of the CDR3 is TGTGCCAGCAGCCCTTCCGGGACAAAACAAGAGACCCAGTACTTC.

The chain employs TRBV6-2 or TRBV6-3 and TRBJ1-4, with D possibly being TRBD1 (5 bases). Per the germline V gene, CDR1 is MNHEY and CDR2 is SVGEGT. The CDR3 length is 15 residues. V gave up 0 bases and J gave up 8 bases, with 13 bases separating them. As DNA, the CDR3 is TGTGCCAGCAGTTACTCGGGACTCTCAGGGGAAAAACTGTTTTTT. Translated, it gives CASSYSGLSGEKLFF.

The rearrangement links TRBV27 to TRBJ1-2; 7 bases map to TRBD1. CDR3 length: 15 residues. The V and J ends lost 3 bases and 2 bases, in that order; junction bases with no gene match: 6. Germline V CDR1 and CDR2: MNHEY, SMNVEV (reference sequence). The chain's CDR3 is CASSFRPTGNYGYTF. The CDR3 region has the DNA TGTGCCAGCAGTTTCCGCCCGACAGGGAACTATGGCTACACCTTC.

The chain employs TRBV19 and TRBJ2-3; D is unclear. V shed 5 bases and J shed 5 bases, with 8 bases lying between them. This CDR3 is built from 12 residues. Germline CDR1 LNHDA, CDR2 SQIVND (reference sequence). The CDR3 nucleotides are TGTGCCAGTAGTCCCTCAGGAGATACGCAGTATTTT. Translating gives CASSPSGDTQYF.

CDR3 nucleotides: TGTGCCAGCAGCTTGGGGGCCGGAACAGATACGCAGTATTTT. Its protein is CASSLGAGTDTQYF. The chain uses TRBV3-1 (or the pseudogene TRBV3-2) and TRBJ2-3, with a tentative D call TRBD1 (6 bases). V shed 5 bases and J shed 3 bases, with 12 bases lying between them. Germline CDR1 is LGHDT and CDR2 is YNNKEL (reference sequence). CDR3 size: 14 residues.

The chain uses TRBV2 and TRBJ2-1, with TRBD1 identical over 7 bases. Germline V gene sequence: CDR1 SNHLY, CDR2 FYNNEI. The CDR3 covers 14 residues. After removal of 6 bases from V and 2 bases from J, the junction contained 4 bases not matched to a gene. CDR3 DNA sequence: TGTGCCAGCAGCAGCCAGGGGGCCTACAATGAGCAGTTCTTC. It translates to CASSSQGAYNEQFF. The full variable domain, completed using reference TRBV2 and TRBJ2-1, is EPEVTQTPSHQVTQMGQEVILRCVPISNHLYFYWYRQILGQKVEFLVSFYNNEISEKSEIFDDQFSVERPDGSNFTLKIRSTKLEDSAMYFCASSSQGAYNEQFFGPGTRLTVL.

The rearrangement uses TRBV15 and TRBJ1-2; 7 nucleotides agree with TRBD1. The V gene end was trimmed by 2 bases and the J gene end by 1 base; junction bases not matched to a gene: 4. CDR1 and CDR2 from the germline V gene are LNHNV and YYDKDF (reference sequence). The CDR3 loop spans 15 amino acids. CDR3 amino acids: CATSRSGQNNYGYTF. The CDR3 DNA sequence: TGTGCCACCAGCAGATCGGGACAGAATAACTATGGCTACACCTTC.

This chain uses TRBV19 with TRBJ2-1; 8 bases match TRBD1. Unmatched junction bases numbered 5, after V lost 1 base and J lost 6 bases. The CDR3 extends over 15 amino acids. Per the germline V gene, CDR1 is LNHDA and CDR2 is SQIVND (reference sequence). DNA for the CDR3: TGTGCCAGTAGTATAGGGGGACAGGCCGCCAATGAGCAGTTCTTC. This codes for CASSIGGQAANEQFF.